The T cell receptor beta chain described here comes from a study of blood T cell repertoires in COVID-19 (dated by TCRdb to about 2020). Regarding the study in general: The collaborator samples originated in the United States, Italy and Spain and spanned the acute and convalescent phases of COVID-19. HLA class I and class II types, where available, came from metadata supplied by the sample provider rather than from assay-based typing. Samples were obtained from the ongoing ImmuneRACE study (first 160 participants) and from 1,254 subjects provided by 6 global collaborators. The material from the prospective study consisted of cDNA or gDNA derived from T cells, B-cell-depleted T cells, or PBMCs. A de-identified subject ID, COVID-19 status, age in years and sex were almost always included in the sample metadata. The repertoires were released in a freely available public database intended as a resource for research on the immune response to SARS-CoV-2. Subjects who had been exposed to COVID-19, were actively infected with it, or had recovered from it provided the deeply sampled blood TCRbeta repertoires that made up the dataset.

Enrolling through a virtual design, the prospective study's participants ranged in age from about 18 to 100 years and lived across roughly 23 United States geographic areas. In the prospective study, participants were assigned to cohorts based on the clinical history participants reported in a screening survey and a study questionnaire. Each participant in the prospective study had whole blood, serum and a nasopharyngeal or oropharyngeal swab collected by mobile phlebotomists. Over an approximately two-month period, participants in the prospective study had the option of providing additional blood draws and questionnaires. Prospective study blood samples were shipped either frozen or at room temperature before DNA extraction. This clone was seen only once. Its cognate antigen has yet to be identified. No quality values exist for individual bases; no much larger clone is one base distant. Results and caveats for the whole study, not just this receptor: Clinical and demographic metadata were provided uncurated, with the amount varying by source and participant.

TCRbeta CDR3 regions were amplified from genomic DNA using the immunoSEQ Assay, a bias-controlled multiplex PCR. In the original analysis: The number of nucleated cells in each sample was estimated from the amplification of reference gene primers within the assay. Sequence reads were collapsed and filtered to measure the absolute abundance of every unique TCRbeta CDR3 rearrangement. For each sample, productive Simpson clonality was calculated as the square root of Simpson's diversity index over productive rearrangements. Not all clones reach the TCRdb copy of this immuneACCESS table, which keeps in-frame sequences only. Checked studies attribute under half of the gap to unresolved V genes and leave the rest unexplained. Clonal size and the V and J genes are those of that table, whereas D and trimming came from the DNA. The sample profile shows some 300,000 clones; around 89% of them were found once. The ten largest clonotypes hold 3.5% to 4.5% of the sample.

V lost 7 bases and J lost 9 bases, and the count of bases not matched to a germline gene is 3. The CDR3 sequence holds 12 residues, the cysteine and phenylalanine included. Of the read, only the CDR3 DNA is kept; its 36 bases are in frame from base 1. Based on the germline V gene, the CDR1 and CDR2 sequences are SGDLS and YYNGEE. The TCR was taken from a woman under 30 with acute COVID-19. Sequencing was carried out using PBMCs or T cells enriched from blood (not recorded which). The chain couples TRBV9 to TRBJ1-6; 8 bases in between match TRBD1. CDR3 reads: CASVQGGSPLHF. The DNA is TGTGCCAGCGTACAGGGGGGTTCACCCCTCCACTTT.